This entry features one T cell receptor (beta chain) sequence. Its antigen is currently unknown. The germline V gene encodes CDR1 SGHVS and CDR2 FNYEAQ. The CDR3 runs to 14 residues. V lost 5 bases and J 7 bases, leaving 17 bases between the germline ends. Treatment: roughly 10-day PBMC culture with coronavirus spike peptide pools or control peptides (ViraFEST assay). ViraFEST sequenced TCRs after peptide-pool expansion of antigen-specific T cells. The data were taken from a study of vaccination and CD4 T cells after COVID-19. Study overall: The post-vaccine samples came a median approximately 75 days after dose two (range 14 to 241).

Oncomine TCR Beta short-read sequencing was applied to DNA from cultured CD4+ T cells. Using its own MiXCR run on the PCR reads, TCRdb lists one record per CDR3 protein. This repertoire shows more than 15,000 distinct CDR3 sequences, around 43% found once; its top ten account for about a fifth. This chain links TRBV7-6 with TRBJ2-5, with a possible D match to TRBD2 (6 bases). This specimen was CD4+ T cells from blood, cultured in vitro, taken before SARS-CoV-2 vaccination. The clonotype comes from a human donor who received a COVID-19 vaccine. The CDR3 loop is CASSPQRREGTQYF. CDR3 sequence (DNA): TGTGCCAGCAGCCCCCAGAGGCGGGAAGGGACCCAGTACTTC. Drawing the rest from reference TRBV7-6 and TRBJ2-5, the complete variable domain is GAGVSQSPRYKVTKRGQDVALRCDPISGHVSLYWYRQALGQGPEFLTYFNYEAQQDKSGLPNDRFSAERPEGSISTLTIQRTEQRDSAMYRCASSPQRREGTQYFGPGTRLLVL.